This T cell receptor (beta chain) is drawn from a study of blood T cell repertoires in COVID-19. At the level of the study: Cohort 3 donors were reported recovered after two negative PCRs, clearance, or symptom resolution.

This clone has a handful of counts. V lost 4 bases and J lost 0; bases outside the gene matches: 6. The CDR3 contains 15 residues. In germline, CDR1 is LNHDA, CDR2 SQIVND (reference sequence). This study enrolled people aged roughly 18 to 89 from about two dozen US geographic areas. Researchers sorted participants into cohorts using their self-reported clinical history. Assay used: immunoSEQ multiplex PCR; TCRdb lists only in-frame clones, some missing. The sample gives a few hundred thousand clones, around 87% of which show up once; 1.5% to 2.5% is in the top ten. The chain links TRBV19 to TRBJ2-7, with 7 bases aligning to TRBD1. The source material was PBMCs or T cells enriched from blood (not recorded which). The source is a middle-aged man in a cohort exposed to, infected with or recovered from COVID-19 (not recorded which). The CDR3 loop reads CASSTRDSASYEQYF. The CDR3 DNA reads TGTGCCAGTAGTACCCGGGACAGCGCCTCCTACGAGCAGTACTTC. Full variable domain (outside the CDR3, taken from reference TRBV19 and TRBJ2-7): DGGITQSPKYLFRKEGQNVTLSCEQNLNHDAMYWYRQDPGQGLRLIYYSQIVNDFQKGDIAEGYSVSREKKESFPLTVTSAQKNPTAFYLCASSTRDSASYEQYFGPGTRLTVT.